This record looks at one T cell receptor (beta chain) sequence and its context. The antigen remains undetermined. This sample stems from a study of blood T cells in healthy people across ages. A second about 7 to 12 cycle PCR used barcoded and J-beta primers. TCRdb itself ran the 5' RACE reads through MiXCR, one entry per CDR3 protein. The table shows roughly 680,000 distinct CDR3 sequences, with 21% occurring only once. General study findings and limits: Greater diversity and more naive CD4+ cells were seen in long-lived donors than in aged donors.

Germline V gene sequence: CDR1 LGHDT, CDR2 YNNKEL (reference sequence). Trimming removed 3 bases at V and 0 bases at J, with 9 bases between. This CDR3 contains 15 residues. Input material: blood. The source is a man in his 70s in good health. This chain links TRBV3-1 with TRBJ2-1; possible D gene TRBD1, 6 bases. The CDR3 is CASSQGTHSYNEQFF. CDR3 DNA: TGTGCCAGCAGCCAGGGGACACACTCCTACAATGAGCAGTTCTTC.